Sequencing of this T cell receptor (beta chain) was carried out in a study of metastatic and nonmetastatic thyroid tumors. The overall study: Repertoires of blood and of tissue (tumor or nodule) from malignant and benign thyroid patients were compared. Study-wide results and caveats: It was reported that TCR beta diversity was significantly higher in malignant thyroid tumors than benign nodules, in blood and tumor.

TCRdb recomputed clones from the PCR reads via MiXCR. The repertoire has approximately 3,600 clones, about a third of them found once; the top ten carry roughly 13%. Trimming took off 1 base at V and 4 bases at J, with 10 bases between the two ends. The length of the CDR3 is 15 residues. Germline lookup yields CDR1 SGHTA and CDR2 FQGTGA. This clone was seen a handful of times. The antigen is not known. Patients underwent thyroid surgery, and none had received any treatment before it. The origin of this receptor is a male donor with papillary thyroid cancer or a benign thyroid nodule (not recorded which). Some clones in this sample may be carry-over from other donors' samples. The specimen sequenced was adjacent normal tissue. The chain carries TRBV7-3 and TRBJ2-2, with D unclear. The CDR3 DNA reads TGTGCCAGCAGCTTAAGAGGCAGCAGCACCGGGGAGCTGTTTTTT. It yields the protein CASSLRGSSTGELFF.